This TCR beta chain was recorded in a study of blood T cell repertoires in COVID-19. Whole-study context: Researchers got acute and convalescent COVID-19 samples from the United States, Italy and Spain. In each case, the material was cDNA or gDNA derived from T cells, B-cell-depleted T cells, or PBMCs.

In the original workflow: Using reference gene primer amplification, nucleated cell counts were estimated. Sequencing used immunoSEQ multiplex PCR; TCRdb keeps in-frame clones, though not all of them. V and J calls and clone size are copied from that table; D and trimming were computed from the DNA. Of around 68,000 clones detected, more than 75% appear once; the ten largest clones hold roughly 12%. After removal of 1 base from V and 0 bases from J, the junction contained 23 bases not matched to a gene. The germline V gene has CDR1 GTSNPN and CDR2 SVGIG (reference sequence). CDR3 length equals 22 residues.

Specimen: peripheral blood. The chain combines TRBV30 with TRBJ1-4; 7 bases fit TRBD1. The receptor comes from a human donor in a cohort sampled during active COVID-19. CDR3 protein: CAWSAYTRSRGTASATNEKLFF. CDR3 nucleotides: TGTGCCTGGAGTGCCTACACCAGGAGCAGGGGGACGGCTTCTGCAACTAATGAAAAACTGTTTTTT.